Each of the 21 T cell receptor beta chains below was sequenced from the same sample in a study of blood T cell repertoires in COVID-19. Profiled with immunoSEQ multiplex PCR; TCRdb holds only in-frame clones, not every one. This table has around 180,000 clones, over 65% appearing once. Material: peripheral blood. The receptors stem from a woman of 80 years or more with acute or convalescent COVID-19.

The DNA for the CDR3 is TGCGCCAGCAGCCAAGTTGGGACAGGGGGCACAGATACGCAGTATTTT. This sequence encodes CASSQVGTGGTDTQYF. The chain couples TRBV4-1 to TRBJ2-3; 10 nucleotides agree with TRBD1. The germline V gene has CDR1 MGHRA and CDR2 YSYEKL. This CDR3 region has 16 residues. Trimming at V came to 1 base and at J to 1 base, leaving 2 bases not matched to a gene.

J is TRBJ1-1 and V is TRBV7-9, with D possibly being TRBD1 (5 bases). V lost 4 bases, J lost 7 bases, and 16 bases lay in between. CDR3 length equals 14 residues. In germline, CDR1 is SEHNR, CDR2 FQNEAQ (reference sequence). CDR3 protein: CASSWDSLGGEAFF. The CDR3 DNA reads TGTGCCAGCAGCTGGGACTCACTTGGTGGTGAAGCTTTCTTT.

The chain couples TRBV27 to TRBJ2-3; TRBD2 might be the D (5 bases). V lost 5 bases and J 1 base, leaving 16 bases between the germline ends. Germline CDR1 reads MNHEY; CDR2 reads SMNVEV (reference sequence). This CDR3 comprises 16 residues. The CDR3 DNA sequence: TGTGCCAGCAGTCGATTGCGGGTCGGCGGCACAGATACGCAGTATTTT. As protein: CASSRLRVGGTDTQYF.

V and J are TRBV19 and TRBJ2-7; 9 nucleotides agree with TRBD2. The CDR3 consists of 15 residues. The germline gives CDR1 LNHDA, CDR2 SQIVND (reference sequence). The V and J ends lost 5 bases and 6 bases, in that order; junction bases with no gene match: 11. The CDR3 here is CASSGGLLTSGEQYF. The CDR3 DNA reads TGTGCCAGTAGTGGGGGCCTATTGACTAGCGGCGAGCAGTACTTC.

The chain carries TRBV28 and TRBJ2-3, with 9 bases matching TRBD2. In germline, CDR1 is MDHEN, CDR2 SYDVKM. V was clipped by 6 bases and J by 0 bases; unmatched bases: 10. This CDR3 contains 17 residues. The chain's CDR3 is CASRNLGLAESTDTQYF. The CDR3 bases are TGTGCCAGCAGAAACCTGGGACTAGCAGAAAGCACAGATACGCAGTATTTT.

This clone showed up just once. As DNA, the CDR3 is TGTGCCAGCGGGGCTACAGGGGTAACTAATGAAAAACTGTTTTTT. Its protein product is CASGATGVTNEKLFF. The chain combines TRBV28 with TRBJ1-4; 7 bases are a match to TRBD1. The CDR3 contains 15 residues. Germline V lookup: CDR1 MDHEN, CDR2 SYDVKM. V gave up 8 bases and J gave up 1 base; unmatched junction bases: 7.

This chain uses TRBV24-1 with TRBJ2-1, with 9 bases aligning to TRBD2. The V and J ends lost 3 bases and 4 bases, in that order; junction bases with no gene match: 12. This CDR3 contains 18 residues. The germline V gene has CDR1 KGHDR and CDR2 SFDVKD. CDR3 amino acids: CATSDPSLGSGGYNEQFF. CDR3 sequence (DNA): TGTGCCACCAGTGATCCCAGCCTGGGTAGCGGGGGATACAATGAGCAGTTCTTC.

This clone came up once. The V gene is TRBV3-1 (or the pseudogene TRBV3-2), the J gene TRBJ1-3; D is unclear. The V and J ends lost 2 bases and 4 bases respectively, with 9 bases between them. CDR1 and CDR2 (germline): LGHDT, YNNKEL (reference sequence). CDR3 length: 14 amino acids. The CDR3 DNA follows: TGTGCCAGCAGCCAAACGGTTTTCGGAAACACCATATATTTT. Amino acids: CASSQTVFGNTIYF.

The V call is TRBV12-3 or TRBV12-4, the J call TRBJ1-6; D is ambiguous. The length of the CDR3 is 13 residues. V was cut by 5 bases and J by 7 bases, with 9 bases left in between. CDR3 bases: TGTGCCAGCAGTCCGGTCTACAATTCACCCCTCCACTTT. Its protein product is CASSPVYNSPLHF.

This chain links TRBV14 with TRBJ2-5; 10 positions match TRBD2. V gave up 1 base and J gave up 7 bases; unmatched junction bases: 3. The germline V gene encodes CDR1 SGHDN and CDR2 FVKESK. The CDR3 runs to 14 residues. CDR3 in DNA: TGTGCCAGCAGCCAAGTGCAGCGGGAGGGGACCCAGTACTTC. Translated, it gives CASSQVQREGTQYF.

The chain couples TRBV19 to TRBJ2-2; D remains unclear. CDR3 length: 15 residues. CDR1 is LNHDA and CDR2 is SQIVND in the germline V gene (reference sequence). Trimming left V 0 bases short and J 6 bases short, with 11 bases between. The CDR3 loop reads CASSIDLGSSGELFF. For the CDR3, the DNA is TGTGCCAGTAGTATAGATCTGGGCAGCTCCGGGGAGCTGTTTTTT.

This sequence joins TRBV7-2 and TRBJ1-5; tentative D call: TRBD1 (5 bases). The germline V gene has CDR1 SGHTA and CDR2 FQGNSA. V was cut by 1 base and J by 6 bases, with 13 bases left in between. CDR3 size: 15 residues. The CDR3 is CASSLGVNQGQPQHF. In DNA form, the CDR3 reads TGTGCCAGCAGCTTAGGTGTGAATCAGGGTCAGCCCCAGCATTTT.

V is TRBV27 and J is TRBJ2-2, with 9 positions matching TRBD2. The CDR3 extends over 20 amino acids. CDR1 MNHEY and CDR2 SMNVEV come from the germline V gene (reference sequence). V lost 2 bases and J lost 7; bases outside the gene matches: 20. The CDR3, as DNA: TGTGCCAGCAGTTTAACGGCCCCCGGAGGTTGGCGGGAGGGGGACGGGGAGCTGTTTTTT. As protein: CASSLTAPGGWREGDGELFF.

This CDR3 is CASSAGQGRNIQYF. The CDR3 DNA sequence: TGCGCCAGCAGTGCCGGACAGGGGAGGAACATTCAGTACTTC. This chain joins TRBV10-2 and TRBJ2-4; 9 nucleotides align to TRBD1. The CDR3 is 14 residues long. V was clipped by 4 bases and J by 7 bases; unmatched bases: 5. Germline V gives CDR1 WSHSY, CDR2 SAAADI.

The rearrangement links TRBV5-1 to TRBJ2-7; the D gene is possibly TRBD1 (6 bases). The CDR3 extends over 15 amino acids. V shed 4 bases and J shed 2 bases, with 16 bases lying between them. In germline, CDR1 is SGHRS, CDR2 YFSETQ. The CDR3 sequence: CASSEQGTSAYEQYF. The CDR3 nucleotides are TGCGCCAGCAGCGAACAGGGCACCAGCGCCTACGAGCAGTACTTC.

The rearrangement uses TRBV24-1 and TRBJ2-7, with 7 bases matching TRBD2. The V gene's germline CDR1 is KGHDR and CDR2 SFDVKD. Trimming took 6 bases from V and 1 from J; bases not matched to a gene: 2. The CDR3 runs to 13 residues. CDR3 region: CATSRAGSYEQYF. CDR3 in DNA: TGTGCCACCAGTCGAGCGGGATCCTACGAGCAGTACTTC.

DNA of the CDR3: TGTGCCTCCCTTGAAGCTTTCTTT. This sequence encodes CASLEAFF. The chain links TRBV6-1 to TRBJ1-1; D is ambiguous. This CDR3 contains 8 residues. Germline CDR1 reads MNHNS; CDR2 reads SASEGT. The V gene lost 11 bases and the J gene lost 7 bases, with 5 bases spanning the gap.

The V call is TRBV19, the J call TRBJ2-4, with a weak D call TRBD1 (5 bases). The CDR3 is 15 residues long. Per germline, CDR1 LNHDA and CDR2 SQIVND (reference sequence). V gave up 4 bases and J gave up 6 bases, with 16 bases separating them. CDR3 sequence: CASSNDQGLGNIQYF. For the CDR3, the DNA is TGTGCCAGTAGTAACGACCAGGGATTGGGAAACATTCAGTACTTC.

The chain has TRBV19 and TRBJ2-1; D is perhaps TRBD1 (5 bases). The V and J ends lost 6 bases and 6 bases respectively, with 15 bases between them. Germline V gene sequence: CDR1 LNHDA, CDR2 SQIVND (reference sequence). The CDR3 runs 14 residues. The CDR3 protein is CASRSGRVGNEQFF. CDR3 coding DNA: TGTGCCAGTAGGTCCGGCAGGGTCGGCAATGAGCAGTTCTTC.

This clone was observed a handful of times. The chain carries TRBV7-9 and TRBJ1-2, with 8 bases fitting TRBD1. CDR1 is SEHNR and CDR2 is FQNEAQ in the germline V gene (reference sequence). The CDR3 has 13 amino acids. V lost 5 bases, J lost 5 bases, and 4 bases stayed unmatched. The CDR3 coding sequence is TGTGCCAGCAGCCCCGGGACAGGTTATGGCTACACCTTC. It codes for CASSPGTGYGYTF.

This clone was seen just once. CDR3 nucleotides: TGTGCCAGTAGTATTCAGGGCGACTCTGAAAAACTGTTTTTT. It specifies CASSIQGDSEKLFF. J is TRBJ1-4 and V is TRBV19; possible D gene TRBD1, 5 bases. Trimming left V 3 bases short and J 7 bases short, with 12 bases between. This CDR3 has 14 amino acids. The germline CDR1 and CDR2 sequences are LNHDA and SQIVND (reference sequence).